The clone carrying this TCR beta chain was seen only once. Its antigen is unidentified. Amplification used 60 Vbeta primers and 13 Jbeta primers. The data were produced by immunoSEQ multiplex PCR, yet TCRdb's version contains in-frame clones alone and is incomplete. Of roughly 110,000 clones listed, 75% are singletons. The source of the sample is a study of cytomegalovirus exposure and HLA in healthy donors. Findings and limits, study-wide: Reported findings show TCR beta sequences accurately forecast HLA-A and HLA-B alleles in most subjects. What a later analysis reportedly showed was that an Asian-associated ancestry cluster had fewer N-insertions than the approximately 700-donor mean. No immune exposure information besides CMV serostatus was available.

Germline V gives CDR1 MNHEY, CDR2 SMNVEV (reference sequence). The CDR3 spans 13 residues. Trimming at V came to 6 bases and at J to 5 bases, leaving 5 bases not matched to a gene. Sequencing was done on a sample of PBMCs. The chain has TRBV27 and TRBJ1-2, with 8 bases aligning to TRBD1. The receptor was derived from a male donor in good health and CMV-seropositive. The CDR3 spells CASSPRGLYGYTF. In DNA form, the CDR3 reads TGTGCCAGCAGCCCCAGGGGGCTATATGGCTACACCTTC.